This T cell receptor (beta chain) stems from a study of blood T cell repertoires in COVID-19. Data came from immunoSEQ multiplex PCR; TCRdb stores just in-frame clones and leaves some out. The sample has fewer than 250,000 clones, about 83% seen once. Trimming at V came to 5 bases and at J to 1 base, leaving 5 bases not matched to a gene. This CDR3 is 15 amino acids long. In germline, CDR1 is SGHNT, CDR2 YENEEA. The sample taken for sequencing was peripheral blood. The receptor was derived from a woman aged 40 to 50 with active or convalescent COVID-19. The chain employs TRBV11-3 and TRBJ1-1; 9 bases match TRBD1. CDR3 DNA sequence: TGTGCCAGCAGCAATCCGGGACAGGGGAACACTGAAGCTTTCTTT. The encoded protein is CASSNPGQGNTEAFF.